These 21 T cell receptor beta chains came from one sample sequenced in a study of blood T cell repertoires in COVID-19. The method was immunoSEQ multiplex PCR; TCRdb's version includes in-frame clones alone and lacks a portion of them. The data show about 68,000 clones, more than 80% seen once. Material: peripheral blood. The receptors derive from a man aged 30 to 45 with acute or convalescent COVID-19.

V is TRBV18 and J is TRBJ1-1; D perhaps matches TRBD1 (5 bases). The CDR3 has 13 amino acids. The germline CDR1 and CDR2 sequences are KGHSH and LQKENI. V dropped 6 bases and J dropped 2 bases, with 10 bases sitting between them. The CDR3 sequence: CASSRQRNTEAFF. CDR3 nucleotide sequence: TGTGCCAGCTCCCGACAGAGAAACACTGAAGCTTTCTTT.

The chain recombines TRBV6-6 with TRBJ1-1; D perhaps matches TRBD1 (5 bases). Trimming shortened V by 0 bases and J by 11 bases, and 13 bases separated the two germline ends. The CDR3 has 13 amino acids. Germline CDR1 MNHNY, CDR2 SVGAGI (reference sequence). CDR3 amino acids: CASSYSEQGGAFF. CDR3 nucleotide sequence: TGTGCCAGCAGTTACTCTGAGCAGGGTGGGGCTTTCTTT.

This clone appeared once. V and J are TRBV5-6 and TRBJ2-3; D might be TRBD2 (6 bases). V lost 4 bases and J lost 1, with 13 bases in between. CDR3 length equals 15 residues. Looked up from germline, CDR1 is SGHDT and CDR2 is YYEEEE. The CDR3 bases are TGTGCCAGCAGCGAGGTGGGAGGACGCACAGATACGCAGTATTTT. Protein product: CASSEVGGRTDTQYF.

This rearrangement joins TRBV7-6 to TRBJ2-5; TRBD2 matches at 10 bases. V lost 3 bases, J lost 7 bases, and 8 bases stayed unmatched. Germline V gives CDR1 SGHVS, CDR2 FNYEAQ. The CDR3 has 15 amino acids. CDR3 nucleotide sequence: TGTGCCAGCAGCTTTGCTAGCGGGAGTATTGGGACCCAGTACTTC. This gives the protein CASSFASGSIGTQYF.

This sequence joins TRBV7-3 and TRBJ1-1, with TRBD1 identical over 9 bases. Germline CDR1 SGHTA, CDR2 FQGTGA. The CDR3 spans 16 residues. The junction had 9 bases not matched to a gene; V was cut back by 3 bases and J by 4 bases. The CDR3 sequence is CASSFLPGQGPTEAFF. For the CDR3, the DNA is TGTGCCAGCAGCTTCCTGCCGGGACAGGGACCCACTGAAGCTTTCTTT.

The chain couples TRBV21-1 to TRBJ2-3; TRBD2, the table's D call, was not compared with the DNA. TRBV21-1 is described as a pseudogene. The CDR3 loop spans 17 amino acids. CDR3 loop: CASTIRAGLDYTDTQYF. The CDR3 DNA reads as TGTGCCAGTACCATAAGGGCGGGACTAGACTACACAGATACGCAGTATTTT.

This clone has more than one count but fewer than ten. CDR3 sequence: CASSPDRVNSPLHF. The DNA for the CDR3 is TGTGCCAGCAGCCCTGACAGGGTTAATTCACCCCTCCACTTT. J is TRBJ1-6 and V is TRBV5-4, with 7 bases that match TRBD1. J was trimmed by 6 bases and V by 4 bases; bases with no gene match: 4. The CDR3 is 14 amino acids. Germline V gene data show CDR1 as SGHNT and CDR2 as YYREEE (reference sequence).

The V and J genes are TRBV9 and TRBJ2-1, with 7 bases matching TRBD1. Germline V gene lookup returns CDR1 SGDLS and CDR2 YYNGEE. V was pared by 4 bases and J by 6 bases, with 13 bases of the junction left unmatched. This CDR3 region has 16 residues. This CDR3 reads CASSFRSGGGLNEQFF. CDR3 DNA: TGTGCCAGCAGCTTCCGATCAGGGGGTGGCCTCAATGAGCAGTTCTTC.

The CDR3: CASTGGSWDEQFF. The CDR3 coding sequence is TGTGCCAGCACAGGCGGGAGTTGGGATGAGCAGTTCTTC. The chain carries TRBV28 and TRBJ2-1, with 7 positions matching TRBD2. Per germline, CDR1 MDHEN and CDR2 SYDVKM. V lost 7 bases to trimming and J lost 8 bases; unmatched junction nucleotides: 8. CDR3 length: 13 amino acids.

The chain is built from TRBV3-1 (or the pseudogene TRBV3-2) and TRBJ2-1, with 11 bases matching TRBD2. The CDR3 contains 16 residues. Germline V gives CDR1 LGHDT, CDR2 YNNKEL (reference sequence). V lost 3 bases to trimming and J lost 6 bases; unmatched junction nucleotides: 7. The CDR3: CASSQDPGLAVNEQFF. CDR3 sequence (DNA): TGTGCCAGCAGCCAGGACCCGGGACTAGCGGTCAATGAGCAGTTCTTC.

The rearrangement links TRBV28 to TRBJ1-3; 7 nucleotides line up with TRBD1. This CDR3 has 11 amino acids. Trimming removed 7 bases from V and 9 bases from J; junction bases left unmatched: 3. Germline V gene lookup returns CDR1 MDHEN and CDR2 SYDVKM. The CDR3 loop is CASTRDSTIYF. In DNA form, the CDR3 reads TGTGCCAGCACCCGGGACAGCACCATATATTTT.

This chain links TRBV24-1 with TRBJ2-1; D is unclear. The V end lost 2 bases, the J end lost 7 bases, and 11 bases lay between the germline ends. This CDR3 is 14 amino acids long. Germline V gives CDR1 KGHDR, CDR2 SFDVKD. CDR3 sequence: CATSDSNLLNEQFF. CDR3 nucleotides: TGTGCCACCAGTGATTCCAACCTACTAAATGAGCAGTTCTTC.

Only a few counts were recorded for this clone. The sample holds other DNA sequences that translate to the same CDR3. The V gene is TRBV19, the J gene TRBJ2-4; the D gene is possibly TRBD1 (6 bases). CDR3 length: 15 amino acids. Between the trimmed V and J ends, which lost 2 bases and 6 bases, there was a span of 14 bases. Germline CDR1 and CDR2: LNHDA and SQIVND (reference sequence). The CDR3 DNA reads TGTGCCAGTAGTATATCAGGGGAGATAAGAAACATTCAGTACTTC. It translates to CASSISGEIRNIQYF.

The rearrangement uses TRBV20-1 and TRBJ2-1; weak D call: TRBD1 (7 bases). Per germline, CDR1 DFQATT and CDR2 SNEGSKA (reference sequence). This CDR3 has 16 residues. Trimming pared 3 bases from V and 4 bases from J, leaving 19 bases between. In DNA form, the CDR3 reads TGCAGTGCTAGTGGCGCAGGGGGGACAGAGTACAATGAGCAGTTCTTC. Its protein is CSASGAGGTEYNEQFF.

Here the CDR3 DNA reads TGTGCCAGCAGGGTGCAACCGGACAGGGGAGAGCAGTACTTC. This codes for CASRVQPDRGEQYF. This sequence joins TRBV6-5 and TRBJ2-7; TRBD1 matches 9 bases. V gave up 6 bases and J gave up 7 bases; unmatched junction bases: 10. Germline V gene lookup returns CDR1 MNHEY and CDR2 SVGAGI. The CDR3 length is 14 residues.

This rearrangement joins TRBV27 to TRBJ1-5, with 8 positions matching TRBD1. Germline V lookup: CDR1 MNHEY, CDR2 SMNVEV (reference sequence). V shed 5 bases, J shed 6 bases, and the junction held 6 bases outside the gene matches. The CDR3 runs 14 residues. CDR3 residues: CASSPGQGIQPQHF. CDR3 DNA sequence: TGTGCCAGCAGTCCAGGACAGGGAATTCAGCCCCAGCATTTT.

The V and J genes are TRBV18 and TRBJ2-1; tentative D call: TRBD1 (5 bases). Trimming removed 2 bases from V and 5 bases from J, with 10 bases in between. The CDR3 has 14 amino acids. CDR1 and CDR2 (germline): KGHSH, LQKENI. The CDR3 spells CASSPIKGNNEQFF. The CDR3 DNA follows: TGTGCCAGCTCACCAATAAAGGGGAACAATGAGCAGTTCTTC.

The chain recombines TRBV3-1 (or the pseudogene TRBV3-2) with TRBJ1-5, with 9 bases identical to TRBD1. Per germline, CDR1 LGHDT and CDR2 YNNKEL (reference sequence). The CDR3 runs 14 residues. V shed 5 bases and J 9 bases; nucleotides not matched to a gene: 8. CDR3 in DNA: TGTGCCAGCAGCTTCGGACAGGGGTCGCGGCCCCAGCATTTT. Translated: CASSFGQGSRPQHF.

The chain uses TRBV19 and TRBJ2-7; 7 bases are shared with TRBD2. V shed 5 bases, J shed 4 bases, and the junction held 5 bases outside the gene matches. Germline V lookup: CDR1 LNHDA, CDR2 SQIVND (reference sequence). The CDR3 has 13 amino acids. The CDR3 coding sequence is TGTGCCAGTAGTGCGAAGGGAGGGTACGAGCAGTACTTC. Protein product: CASSAKGGYEQYF.

V gene TRBV19 combines with J gene TRBJ2-5, with D possibly being TRBD1 (6 bases). Germline values: CDR1 LNHDA, CDR2 SQIVND (reference sequence). This CDR3 contains 15 residues. V lost 5 bases to trimming and J lost 2 bases, with 15 bases between them. In DNA form, the CDR3 reads TGTGCCAGTAGTTTGTCCCGGGACACTCAAGAGACCCAGTACTTC. It is translated as CASSLSRDTQETQYF.

The genes are TRBV27 and TRBJ1-2; D is possibly TRBD1 (6 bases). Germline CDR1 MNHEY, CDR2 SMNVEV (reference sequence). The CDR3 has 15 amino acids. V lost 0 bases to trimming and J lost 5 bases, with 13 bases between them. CDR3 region: CASSLSEDSPYGYTF. CDR3 sequence (DNA): TGTGCCAGCAGTTTATCGGAGGACAGCCCGTATGGCTACACCTTC.